Below are 11 T cell receptor beta chains sequenced from a single sample in a study of OX40 agonist ivuxolimab in advanced cancers. Clones were sequenced by immunoSEQ multiplex PCR, and TCRdb holds only the in-frame ones, with some missing. Here the sample spans roughly 34,000 clones, approximately 78% being singletons. The sample was CD4+ or CD8+ T cells sorted from blood, taken in a trial of the OX40 agonist ivuxolimab. The receptors originated from an adult with an advanced solid tumor such as melanoma, head and neck, liver or kidney cancer.

V gene TRBV7-2 combines with J gene TRBJ2-3, with 9 bases fitting TRBD1. CDR1 and CDR2 from the germline V gene are SGHTA and FQGNSA. The CDR3 consists of 17 residues. Unmatched junction bases numbered 8, after V lost 1 base and J lost 3 bases. In nucleotides, the CDR3 is TGTGCCAGCAGCTTAGGGACAGGGGTACGGGGGACAGATACGCAGTATTTT. Its protein product is CASSLGTGVRGTDTQYF.

The chain uses TRBV9 and TRBJ1-2; no definite D call. Trimming removed 0 bases at V and 7 bases at J, with 10 bases between. Germline lookup yields CDR1 SGDLS and CDR2 YYNGEE. This CDR3 has 13 residues. The DNA for the CDR3 is TGTGCCAGCAGCGTAGGAGGATATGGTGGCTACACCTTC. Amino acid sequence: CASSVGGYGGYTF.

The chain couples TRBV5-8 to TRBJ2-5, with TRBD1 identical over 8 bases. Germline V gene lookup returns CDR1 SGHTS and CDR2 YDEGEE. The CDR3 is made up of 12 amino acids. Trimming at V came to 4 bases and at J to 11 bases, leaving 7 bases not matched to a gene. In DNA, the CDR3 is TGTGCCAGCAGCAGGACAGGGAATGAGCAGTACTTC. Encoded protein: CASSRTGNEQYF. The full variable domain, its missing parts supplied by reference TRBV5-8 and TRBJ2-5, is EAGVTQSPTHLIKTRGQQATLRCSPISGHTSVYWYQQALGLGLQFLLWYDEGEERNRGNFPPRFSGRQFPNYSSELNVNALELEDSALYLCASSRTGNEQYFGPGTRLLVL.

In DNA form, the CDR3 reads TGTGCCAGCAGCAAGGGACAGAGCACAGATACGCAGTATTTT. As protein: CASSKGQSTDTQYF. V and J are TRBV7-2 and TRBJ2-3; 7 positions match TRBD1. Germline V gene sequence: CDR1 SGHTA, CDR2 FQGNSA. V was clipped by 5 bases and J by 0 bases; unmatched bases: 2. The CDR3 sequence is 14 residues long. Looking up the rest from reference TRBV7-2 and TRBJ2-3 gives the full variable domain: GAGVSQSPSNKVTEKGKDVELRCDPISGHTALYWYRQSLGQGLEFLIYFQGNSAPDKSGLPSDRFSAERTGGSVSTLTIQRTQQEDSAVYLCASSKGQSTDTQYFGPGTRLTVL.

This chain joins TRBV27 and TRBJ2-1, with D perhaps assigned TRBD1 or TRBD2 (5 bases each). Germline V gene lookup returns CDR1 MNHEY and CDR2 SMNVEV (reference sequence). V dropped 1 base and J dropped 7 bases, with 17 bases sitting between them. There are 16 residues in the CDR3. The CDR3 nucleotides read TGTGCCAGCAGTTTATTCCCTTCCGGGACCCTTAATGAGCAGTTCTTC. Protein: CASSLFPSGTLNEQFF.

The chain is built from TRBV7-2 and TRBJ2-2; D remains ambiguous. Per germline, CDR1 SGHTA and CDR2 FQGNSA. There are 14 residues in the CDR3. Trimming shortened V by 5 bases and J by 0 bases, and 7 bases separated the two germline ends. This CDR3 reads CASSRQPNTGELFF. The CDR3, as DNA: TGTGCCAGCAGCCGGCAGCCGAACACCGGGGAGCTGTTTTTT. Full variable domain (outside the CDR3, taken from reference TRBV7-2 and TRBJ2-2): GAGVSQSPSNKVTEKGKDVELRCDPISGHTALYWYRQSLGQGLEFLIYFQGNSAPDKSGLPSDRFSAERTGGSVSTLTIQRTQQEDSAVYLCASSRQPNTGELFFGEGSRLTVL.

V usage is TRBV18 and J usage is TRBJ1-2; unclear D gene. Deletions cut 2 bases from V and 7 bases from J, with 8 bases between. This CDR3 comprises 12 residues. The V gene's germline CDR1 is KGHSH and CDR2 LQKENI. In DNA, the CDR3 is TGTGCCAGCTCACCAGCCGAGACTGGCTACACCTTC. Residues: CASSPAETGYTF.

This clone was picked up one time. The gene calls are TRBV25-1 and TRBJ2-1; 11 bases fit TRBD2. Germline V lookup: CDR1 MGHDK, CDR2 SYGVNS. The CDR3 has 16 residues. Unmatched junction bases numbered 8, after V lost 6 bases and J lost 4 bases. CDR3 amino acids: CASSPPGTSGYNEQFF. In DNA form, the CDR3 reads TGTGCCAGCAGCCCCCCCGGGACTAGCGGATACAATGAGCAGTTCTTC.

The sample holds one count of this clone. The chain is built from TRBV30 and TRBJ1-2; the D gene is possibly TRBD1 (6 bases). The CDR3 extends over 13 amino acids. V lost 1 base and J lost 7, with 13 bases in between. Germline V gives CDR1 GTSNPN, CDR2 SVGIG (reference sequence). In DNA form, the CDR3 reads TGTGCCTGGAGTGCGGGACATATGGTTGGCTACACCTTC. Translating gives CAWSAGHMVGYTF.

The rearrangement links TRBV14 to TRBJ1-5, with D possibly being TRBD1 (6 bases). The germline V gene has CDR1 SGHDN and CDR2 FVKESK. The V and J ends lost 0 bases and 7 bases respectively, with 13 bases between them. The CDR3 runs to 15 residues. CDR3 DNA sequence: TGTGCCAGCAGCCAAGAACAGGGTTGGAAGCAGCCCCAGCATTTT. Its protein is CASSQEQGWKQPQHF.

The DNA for the CDR3 is TGTGCCAGCAGCCAGCCCCGGGGAGGGGGCTCCTACGAGCAGTACTTC. This translates into CASSQPRGGGSYEQYF. The V gene is TRBV14, the J gene TRBJ2-7, with D perhaps TRBD2 (7 bases). Trimming removed 3 bases at V and 0 bases at J, with 15 bases between. This CDR3 spans 16 amino acids. Germline CDR1 reads SGHDN; CDR2 reads FVKESK.